The 27 T cell receptor beta chains reported below all come from one sample, sequenced in a study of blood T cell repertoires in COVID-19. TCRdb keeps only in-frame clones here, not all; method: immunoSEQ multiplex PCR. Of about 350,000 clones in the sample, 70% to 90% are singletons; the top ten hold 5.3%. The sample taken for sequencing was PBMCs or T cells enriched from blood (not recorded which). The receptors were gathered from a woman in her 30s who had recovered from COVID-19.

The genes are TRBV3-1 (or the pseudogene TRBV3-2) and TRBJ1-1; 11 nucleotides agree with TRBD1. Germline lookup yields CDR1 LGHDT and CDR2 YNNKEL (reference sequence). V lost 2 bases, J lost 10 bases, and 3 bases stayed unmatched. The CDR3 spans 13 residues. In DNA form, the CDR3 reads TGTGCCAGCAGCCAAATGGGGACAGGGGGAGCTTTCTTT. It yields the protein CASSQMGTGGAFF.

This clone came up once. This chain links TRBV28 with TRBJ1-2, with D possibly TRBD1 on 5 matching bases. This CDR3 comprises 14 residues. V lost 1 base, J lost 2 bases, and 8 bases lay in between. Germline CDR1 MDHEN, CDR2 SYDVKM. The CDR3: CASSLFPGNYGYTF. The CDR3 DNA is TGTGCCAGCAGTTTATTCCCAGGGAACTATGGCTACACCTTC.

The rearrangement joins TRBV19 to TRBJ1-6; the match to TRBD1 covers 7 bases. This CDR3 has 17 amino acids. After removal of 0 bases from V and 10 bases from J, the junction contained 12 bases not matched to a gene. Germline V gene sequence: CDR1 LNHDA, CDR2 SQIVND (reference sequence). CDR3 protein: CASSIDLYTAGGSPLHF. The CDR3 bases are TGTGCCAGTAGTATAGACCTCTATACCGCAGGGGGATCACCCCTCCACTTT.

This rearrangement joins TRBV9 to TRBJ1-1; D ambiguous. V was pared by 7 bases and J by 4 bases, with 11 bases between. There are 12 residues in the CDR3. CDR1 and CDR2 from the germline V gene are SGDLS and YYNGEE. DNA of the CDR3: TGTGCCAGCGCGTCGGGGAGCACTGAAGCTTTCTTT. This translates into CASASGSTEAFF.

This chain joins TRBV5-1 and TRBJ2-3; D gene uncertain. Germline assignment: CDR1 SGHRS and CDR2 YFSETQ. V shed 4 bases and J shed 3 bases, with 15 bases lying between them. The length of the CDR3 is 15 residues. In DNA, the CDR3 is TGCGCCAGCAGCGTTGGTAATCCCAGAACAGATACGCAGTATTTT. Translation: CASSVGNPRTDTQYF.

This clone occurred a few times. The chain is built from TRBV19 and TRBJ1-2; 9 nucleotides align to TRBD1. Unmatched junction bases numbered 17, after V lost 6 bases and J lost 0 bases. Looked up from germline, CDR1 is LNHDA and CDR2 is SQIVND (reference sequence). CDR3 length: 19 amino acids. DNA for the CDR3: TGTGCCAGTAGCCAGCTTATGGGACAGGGCTACACTCCTAACTATGGCTACACCTTC. This encodes CASSQLMGQGYTPNYGYTF.

This chain connects TRBV9 to TRBJ2-7; 8 bases align to TRBD1. Unmatched junction bases numbered 1, after V lost 0 bases and J lost 2 bases. Germline V gene lookup returns CDR1 SGDLS and CDR2 YYNGEE. The CDR3 is made up of 14 amino acids. The CDR3 DNA reads as TGTGCCAGCAGCGTAGGACAGGGGACCTACGAGCAGTACTTC. Protein product: CASSVGQGTYEQYF.

This chain links TRBV21-1 with TRBJ2-7; TRBD1, the table's D call, lacks a check against the DNA. TRBV21-1 is deemed a pseudogene. This CDR3 has 17 amino acids. The CDR3 nucleotides are TGTGCCAGCACGAACGGGCCCCGGACAGGGTCCCACTACGAGCAGTACTTC. Amino acids: CASTNGPRTGSHYEQYF.

The V call is TRBV6-1, the J call TRBJ1-5, with D tentatively TRBD1 (5 bases). Germline V lookup: CDR1 MNHNS, CDR2 SASEGT. The CDR3 sequence is 13 residues long. V lost 3 bases and J 6 bases, leaving 9 bases between the germline ends. The CDR3 region has the DNA TGTGCCAGCAGTGACAGGGTGGGTCAGCCCCAGCATTTT. This encodes CASSDRVGQPQHF.

The chain combines TRBV27 with TRBJ1-2; the D is unclear. The CDR3 length is 13 residues. Trimming left V 2 bases short and J 2 bases short, with 6 bases between. CDR1 is MNHEY and CDR2 is SMNVEV in the germline V gene (reference sequence). CDR3 coding DNA: TGTGCCAGCAGTTTAAGCGTGAACTATGGCTACACCTTC. Its translation is CASSLSVNYGYTF.

The chain links TRBV3-1 (or the pseudogene TRBV3-2) to TRBJ1-6; tentatively, D is TRBD1 (5 bases). Trimming stripped 0 bases from V and 3 bases from J, with 9 bases between. This CDR3 is 16 amino acids long. Germline V lookup: CDR1 LGHDT, CDR2 YNNKEL (reference sequence). CDR3 in amino acids: CASSQERQIYNSPLHF. In DNA form, the CDR3 reads TGTGCCAGCAGCCAAGAACGACAGATCTATAATTCACCCCTCCACTTT.

The V and J genes are TRBV19 and TRBJ1-2; no clear D gene. V was cut by 6 bases and J by 8 bases, with 16 bases left in between. Germline V gene sequence: CDR1 LNHDA, CDR2 SQIVND (reference sequence). The CDR3 is 13 amino acids. The CDR3 protein is CASSEGMMTGYTF. In DNA, the CDR3 is TGTGCCAGTAGCGAGGGTATGATGACGGGCTACACCTTC.

This clone was picked up a small number of times. This chain uses TRBV28 with TRBJ1-2, with D possibly matching TRBD1 (6 bases). Trimming removed 3 bases at V and 2 bases at J, with 7 bases between. Germline V CDR1 and CDR2: MDHEN, SYDVKM. The CDR3 length is 13 residues. The CDR3 DNA reads as TGTGCCAGCAGTTTTCAGGGGAACTATGGCTACACCTTC. As protein: CASSFQGNYGYTF.

The chain has TRBV12-3 or TRBV12-4 and TRBJ1-5; D not resolved. The CDR3 has 13 residues. With 5 bases removed from V and 0 bases from J, the gap between germline ends came to 5 bases. The CDR3 is CASSLYSNQPQHF. In DNA, the CDR3 is TGTGCCAGCAGTCTCTATAGCAATCAGCCCCAGCATTTT.

This chain links TRBV18 with TRBJ1-1; TRBD1 aligns across 9 bases. In germline, CDR1 is KGHSH, CDR2 LQKENI. The CDR3 spans 14 residues. The J segment lost 2 bases and the V segment lost 5 bases, leaving 3 bases of the junction unmatched. CDR3 protein: CASSGQGSNTEAFF. As DNA, the CDR3 is TGTGCCAGCTCAGGACAGGGGTCCAACACTGAAGCTTTCTTT.

This clone was counted only a few times. The chain combines TRBV27 with TRBJ1-5; D is uncertain. The CDR3 runs to 13 residues. Germline V gene data show CDR1 as MNHEY and CDR2 as SMNVEV (reference sequence). The V gene lost 6 bases and the J gene lost 7 bases, with 13 bases spanning the gap. The CDR3 nucleotides read TGTGCCAGCAGCTCACCGGGGTTGCAGCCCCAGCATTTT. The encoded protein is CASSSPGLQPQHF.

The chain combines TRBV19 with TRBJ2-2, with 10 positions matching TRBD1. CDR1 LNHDA and CDR2 SQIVND come from the germline V gene (reference sequence). V lost 8 bases, J lost 7 bases, and 10 bases stayed unmatched. The CDR3 is 15 amino acids. The CDR3: CASGDRGVVIGELFF. In nucleotides, the CDR3 is TGTGCCAGTGGGGACAGGGGCGTCGTGATCGGGGAGCTGTTTTTT.

The chain uses TRBV11-2 and TRBJ1-2; a weak D match, TRBD1 (6 bases). V shed 5 bases and J shed 7 bases, with 11 bases lying between them. The CDR3 covers 12 residues. Germline assignment: CDR1 SGHAT and CDR2 FQNNGV. This CDR3 reads CASSPVGGGYTF. The CDR3 nucleotides read TGTGCCAGCAGCCCGGTAGGGGGTGGCTACACCTTC.

V is TRBV11-2 and J is TRBJ2-1; D is possibly TRBD2 (5 bases). The ends were cut back, 8 bases at V and 7 bases at J, with 18 bases in the middle. CDR1 SGHAT and CDR2 FQNNGV come from the germline V gene. The CDR3 sequence is 14 residues long. CDR3 sequence: CASLRPSRPNEQFF. In DNA form, the CDR3 reads TGTGCCAGCCTCCGACCTAGCCGACCTAATGAGCAGTTCTTC.

The chain combines TRBV10-3 with TRBJ2-1; 11 bases match TRBD2. The germline CDR1 and CDR2 sequences are ENHRY and SYGVKD. J lost 5 bases, V lost 5 bases, and 5 bases had no gene match. CDR3 length: 15 amino acids. CDR3 in amino acids: CAISLTSGDHNEQFF. CDR3 nucleotide sequence: TGTGCCATCAGTTTGACTAGCGGGGATCACAATGAGCAGTTCTTC.

The V and J genes are TRBV5-6 and TRBJ1-2, with 7 bases fitting TRBD1. J gave up 5 bases and V 2 bases, and 9 bases lay outside the gene matches. CDR3 length equals 15 residues. Germline CDR1 SGHDT, CDR2 YYEEEE. DNA for the CDR3: TGTGCCAGCAGCTTAGGGCTACAGGGGCTATATGGCTACACCTTC. Translation: CASSLGLQGLYGYTF. The full variable domain, its missing parts supplied by reference TRBV5-6 and TRBJ1-2, is DAGVTQSPTHLIKTRGQQVTLRCSPKSGHDTVSWYQQALGQGPQFIFQYYEEEERQRGNFPDRFSGHQFPNYSSELNVNALLLGDSALYLCASSLGLQGLYGYTFGSGTRLTVV.

The rearrangement joins TRBV6-4 to TRBJ2-5, with 8 bases that match TRBD2. CDR1 and CDR2 (germline): MRHNA, SNTAGT. V gave up 3 bases and J gave up 2 bases; unmatched junction bases: 5. The CDR3 is 15 residues long. The chain's CDR3 is CASSDQPGGQETQYF. The CDR3 DNA reads TGTGCCAGCAGTGATCAACCGGGGGGGCAAGAGACCCAGTACTTC.

The chain joins TRBV6-2 or TRBV6-3 to TRBJ2-3, with 10 bases identical to TRBD1. V was pared by 4 bases and J by 0 bases, with 4 bases of the junction left unmatched. The CDR3 length is 16 residues. Germline CDR1 MNHEY, CDR2 SVGEGT. CDR3 region: CASSFDRGLSTDTQYF. The DNA of the CDR3 is TGTGCCAGCAGTTTCGACAGGGGGCTTAGCACAGATACGCAGTATTTT.

In its sample, this clone was seen once. The chain combines TRBV19 with TRBJ1-3, with TRBD1 as a possible D gene (6 bases). The CDR3 totals 12 residues. In germline, CDR1 is LNHDA, CDR2 SQIVND (reference sequence). Trimming left V 5 bases short and J 7 bases short, with 9 bases between. Written as DNA, the CDR3 is TGTGCCAGTAGTCACAGGGCCAACACCATATATTTT. It specifies CASSHRANTIYF.

The J gene is TRBJ2-7, the V gene TRBV10-3; D might be TRBD1 (6 bases). The CDR3 loop spans 13 amino acids. The V and J ends lost 6 bases and 2 bases respectively, with 11 bases between them. The germline V gene encodes CDR1 ENHRY and CDR2 SYGVKD. The CDR3 loop reads CAIRETGAYEQYF. The CDR3 bases are TGTGCCATCAGGGAGACAGGAGCCTACGAGCAGTACTTC.

The V call is TRBV27, the J call TRBJ1-2; tentatively, D is TRBD1 (6 bases). This CDR3 has 13 amino acids. Trimming removed 8 bases at V and 10 bases at J, with 20 bases between. Germline V gene sequence: CDR1 MNHEY, CDR2 SMNVEV (reference sequence). DNA of the CDR3: TGTGCCAGCGGACCTCACAGGGAGTCGTTCTACACCTTC. Translated, it gives CASGPHRESFYTF.

CDR3 DNA: TGTGCCAGCAGCATACAGGGCCCTGAAGCTTTCTTT. It is translated as CASSIQGPEAFF. V usage is TRBV21-1 and J usage is TRBJ1-1; the table names TRBD1, a call not compared with the DNA. TRBV21-1 is a listed pseudogene. CDR3 size: 12 residues.